These T cell receptor beta chains were read from a single sample in a study of patients and donors after allogeneic stem cell transplantation. TCRdb analysed the RT-PCR reads with MiXCR anew, one entry per CDR3 protein. The sample includes some 880,000 distinct CDR3 sequences, approximately 18% of them seen just once. Sequencing was performed on blood, either unsorted or a sorted T cell fraction (not recorded which). These receptors originate from a human donor who was either an allogeneic HSCT recipient or a stem cell or donor lymphocyte infusion donor (not recorded which). It is not recorded whose cells these are; they may come from a transplant donor. The CDR3 runs from the conserved cysteine through the conserved F or W. D genes are given only for firm matches. Expanded clones get a size class; other rows say once, few or many, or leave the size out.

d_gene,v_gene,abundance,j_gene,CDR3aa,CDR3nt
.,TRBV24-1,.,TRBJ1-2,CATSEEGQRYGYTF,TGTGCCACCAGTGAGGAAGGACAGCGCTATGGCTACACCTTC
.,TRBV29-1,.,TRBJ1-1,CSVGSGGTEAFF,TGCAGCGTTGGGTCGGGGGGGACTGAAGCTTTCTTT
.,TRBV6-5,few,TRBJ1-2,CASSYSSSPGGYTF,TGTGCCAGCAGTTACTCATCGAGTCCGGGGGGCTACACCTTC
.,TRBV6-6,.,TRBJ2-3,CASSFRLDTQYF,TGTGCCAGCAGTTTTAGGTTGGATACGCAGTATTTT
.,TRBV12-3/TRBV12-4,few,TRBJ2-1,CASSLMGRGYDEQFF,TGTGCCAGCAGTTTAATGGGTAGGGGGTACGATGAGCAGTTCTTC
.,TRBV12-3/TRBV12-4,.,TRBJ2-2,CASSSGGRGNTGELFF,TGTGCCAGCAGTTCCGGGGGGCGGGGGAACACCGGGGAGCTGTTTTTT
.,TRBV15,.,TRBJ2-7,CDTSRDGYGDEQYF,TGTGACACCAGCAGAGATGGTTACGGGGACGAGCAGTACTTC
.,TRBV27,few,TRBJ2-5,CASSIGPKETQYF,TGTGCCAGCAGCATAGGCCCCAAAGAGACCCAGTACTTC
.,TRBV18,.,TRBJ1-2,CASSPNRDYGYTF,TGTGCCAGCTCACCAAACAGGGACTATGGCTACACCTTC
.,TRBV5-1,many,TRBJ2-7,CASSLALSYEQYF,TGCGCCAGCAGCTTAGCTCTTTCCTACGAGCAGTACTTC
TRBD2,TRBV20-1,.,TRBJ2-3,CSAKGGLAGKDTQYF,TGCAGTGCTAAGGGGGGACTAGCGGGGAAAGATACGCAGTATTTT
.,TRBV12-3/TRBV12-4,few,TRBJ2-5,CASSLAQTQYF,TGTGCCAGCAGTTTAGCCCAGACCCAGTACTTC
.,TRBV20-1,once,TRBJ1-5,CSAQDRNQPQHF,TGCAGTGCTCAGGACAGAAATCAGCCCCAGCATTTT
.,TRBV20-1,.,TRBJ1-2,CSANTEDVTF,TGCAGTGCTAATACAGAGGACGTGACCTTC
.,TRBV24-1,.,TRBJ2-2,CATSDFGDTGELFF,TGTGCCACCAGTGATTTTGGCGACACCGGGGAGCTGTTTTTT
.,TRBV6-2/TRBV6-3,many,TRBJ2-7,CASNGQGNEQYF,TGTGCCAGCAATGGCCAGGGCAACGAGCAGTACTTC
.,TRBV7-2,.,TRBJ2-7,CASSPEGRGDEQYF,TGTGCCAGCAGCCCGGAGGGGCGAGGCGACGAGCAGTACTTC
.,TRBV11-2,many,TRBJ2-1,CASSNKGVGNEQFF,TGTGCCAGCAGCAACAAAGGGGTGGGGAATGAGCAGTTCTTC
TRBD2,TRBV12-3/TRBV12-4,few,TRBJ2-7,CASSFDPSGNRREQYF,TGTGCCAGCAGTTTCGATCCTAGCGGGAATCGTAGAGAGCAGTACTTC
.,TRBV4-1,few,TRBJ1-2,CASSQVTSYGYTF,TGCGCCAGCAGCCAAGTAACCAGCTATGGCTACACCTTC
.,TRBV12-3/TRBV12-4,.,TRBJ2-6,CASGPWKREVTGANVLTF,TGTGCCAGCGGCCCCTGGAAAAGGGAGGTAACTGGGGCCAACGTCCTGACTTTC
.,TRBV24-1,few,TRBJ2-2,CATSDLQGFNTGELFF,TGTGCCACCAGTGATTTGCAGGGTTTCAACACCGGGGAGCTGTTTTTT
TRBD2,TRBV7-8,few,TRBJ2-1,CASSLVAGGVYEQFF,TGTGCCAGCAGCTTAGTGGCGGGGGGGGTGTATGAGCAGTTCTTC
TRBD1,TRBV15,few,TRBJ2-3,CATSIDRGKEDTQYF,TGTGCCACCAGCATAGACAGGGGGAAGGAAGATACGCAGTATTTT
TRBD2,TRBV4-1,few,TRBJ2-5,CASSQEVNSGWETQYF,TGCGCCAGCAGCCAAGAGGTGAATAGCGGGTGGGAGACCCAGTACTTC
.,TRBV12-3/TRBV12-4,few,TRBJ2-2,CASSPRVGGDTGELFF,TGTGCCAGCAGTCCCAGGGTGGGCGGGGACACCGGGGAGCTGTTTTTT
.,TRBV12-3/TRBV12-4,many,TRBJ1-1,CASSWRLNTEAFF,TGTGCCAGCAGTTGGCGGCTGAACACTGAAGCTTTCTTT
.,TRBV6-5,few,TRBJ2-1,CASSYSGNPYNEQFF,TGTGCCAGCAGTTACTCGGGCAACCCCTACAATGAGCAGTTCTTC
.,TRBV7-4,few,TRBJ1-2,CASSSRRQEFNYGYTF,TGTGCCAGCAGCAGTAGACGACAGGAGTTTAACTATGGCTACACCTTC
.,TRBV6-5,few,TRBJ2-7,CASRRQGEQYF,TGTGCCAGCAGACGGCAGGGCGAGCAGTACTTC
.,TRBV7-2,.,TRBJ1-1,CASSSDLRPTDLGEAFF,TGTGCCAGCAGCTCCGATCTCAGACCAACTGACCTGGGTGAAGCTTTCTTT
TRBD1,TRBV10-3,.,TRBJ2-7,CAICGQGYRDEQYF,TGTGCCATCTGCGGACAGGGGTATCGCGACGAGCAGTACTTC
.,TRBV29-1,few,TRBJ2-7,CSVNRGGEQYF,TGCAGCGTCAACAGGGGAGGCGAGCAGTACTTC
.,TRBV24-1,.,TRBJ2-1,CATSVPGLPNEQFF,TGTGCCACCAGTGTCCCGGGACTCCCCAATGAGCAGTTCTTC
.,TRBV7-2,.,TRBJ1-2,CAIPEEGGWYYGYTF,TGTGCCATACCCGAGGAGGGGGGCTGGTACTATGGCTACACCTTC
TRBD2,TRBV6-2/TRBV6-3,.,TRBJ2-3,CASSYSSGRALGDTQYF,TGTGCCAGCAGTTACTCCAGCGGGAGGGCCCTCGGGGATACGCAGTATTTT
.,TRBV6-1,.,TRBJ1-5,CASSDSGVYGGYQPQHF,TGTGCCAGCAGTGACTCCGGGGTGTATGGCGGGTATCAGCCCCAGCATTTT
.,TRBV20-1,few,TRBJ1-6,CSAPWRDSTAYNSPLHF,TGCAGTGCTCCTTGGAGAGACTCAACGGCCTATAATTCACCCCTCCACTTT
.,TRBV27,.,TRBJ2-4,CASSSRERLSTGIQYF,TGTGCCAGCAGTTCGAGGGAGCGGCTCTCAACGGGCATTCAGTACTTC
TRBD2,TRBV9,.,TRBJ2-3,CASSVESRGTSGSDTQYF,TGTGCCAGCAGCGTAGAATCCCGAGGGACTAGCGGGAGCGATACGCAGTATTTT
.,TRBV25-1,.,TRBJ2-7,CASSELGYEQYF,TGTGCCAGCAGTGAACTAGGCTACGAGCAGTACTTC
TRBD1,TRBV5-1,few,TRBJ1-1,CASSPRTGTYTEAFF,TGCGCCAGCAGCCCGCGGACAGGGACGTACACTGAAGCTTTCTTT
TRBD1,TRBV5-1,.,TRBJ1-1,CASSPLGQGRLYTEAFF,TGCGCCAGCAGCCCCCTTGGACAGGGCCGTCTCTACACTGAAGCTTTCTTT
TRBD1,TRBV6-2/TRBV6-3,few,TRBJ1-1,CASSFTGENTEAFF,TGTGCCAGCAGTTTCACAGGGGAGAACACTGAAGCTTTCTTT
.,TRBV7-2,few,TRBJ2-2,CASSPRNSKLFF,TGTGCCAGCAGCCCAAGGAACAGCAAGCTGTTTTTT
.,TRBV30,.,TRBJ1-1,CAWGEGVTEAFF,TGTGCCTGGGGAGAAGGGGTTACTGAAGCTTTCTTT
TRBD2,TRBV12-3/TRBV12-4,many,TRBJ2-1,CASSLRGVEQFF,TGTGCCAGCAGCTTACGGGGGGTTGAGCAGTTCTTC
TRBD2,TRBV4-1,few,TRBJ2-3,CASSLLAGGDTDTQYF,TGCGCCAGCAGCCTTCTAGCGGGAGGGGACACAGATACGCAGTATTTT
TRBD2,TRBV3-1,.,TRBJ2-1,CASSQDFWTSGDNEQFF,TGTGCCAGCAGCCAAGATTTTTGGACTAGCGGAGACAATGAGCAGTTCTTC
.,TRBV9,few,TRBJ2-2,CASTAGQKNTGELFF,TGTGCCAGCACCGCCGGACAGAAGAACACCGGGGAGCTGTTTTTT
TRBD2,TRBV27,.,TRBJ2-7,CASSLGLAGISSYEQYF,TGTGCCAGCAGTTTGGGACTAGCGGGAATCAGCTCCTACGAGCAGTACTTC
TRBD2,TRBV3-1,.,TRBJ2-1,CASSQEGSGAKEFF,TGTGCCAGCAGCCAAGAAGGTAGCGGGGCAAAAGAGTTCTTC
.,TRBV12-3/TRBV12-4,many,TRBJ1-1,CASSWQAPGVVATEAFF,TGTGCCAGCAGTTGGCAGGCACCTGGGGTCGTGGCCACTGAAGCTTTCTTT
.,TRBV30,.,TRBJ1-6,CAWNVRENSPLHF,TGTGCCTGGAATGTCAGGGAGAATTCACCCCTCCACTTT
TRBD2,TRBV20-1,few,TRBJ2-2,CSAPPLAGVRAGELFF,TGCAGTGCTCCACCCTTAGCGGGAGTTAGAGCCGGGGAGCTGTTTTTT
.,TRBV12-3/TRBV12-4,.,TRBJ2-3,CASSLVPAVSTDTQYF,TGTGCCAGCAGTTTAGTTCCAGCGGTTAGCACAGATACGCAGTATTTT
TRBD2,TRBV10-3,.,TRBJ2-7,CAISDPTSRSGNSYEQYF,TGTGCCATCAGTGACCCTACGTCCCGCAGCGGGAACTCCTACGAGCAGTACTTC
TRBD1,TRBV5-1,.,TRBJ2-2,CASSSGQGATELFF,TGCGCCAGCAGCTCGGGACAGGGGGCAACGGAGCTGTTTTTT
.,TRBV11-2,few,TRBJ1-3,CASSPQTHGNTIYF,TGTGCCAGCAGCCCCCAGACACATGGAAACACCATATATTTT